This TCR beta chain was obtained from a study of T cell changes during pregnancy in multiple sclerosis. Assay used: immunoSEQ multiplex PCR; TCRdb lists only in-frame clones, some missing. The profile shows more than 25,000 clones, approximately 86% of them singletons. This clone was recorded once. The CDR3 runs to 16 residues. Germline V lookup: CDR1 LNHNV, CDR2 YYDKDF (reference sequence). Germline trimming cut 0 bases from V and 1 base from J; bases unmatched to any gene: 1. The rearrangement links TRBV15 to TRBJ2-4, with TRBD2 matching over 9 bases. This sequence was found in a female donor with multiple sclerosis, enrolled in a pregnancy study. This material consisted of CD8+ T cells from peripheral blood mononuclear cells, taken in the first trimester of pregnancy. The CDR3, as DNA: TGTGCCACCAGCAGAGATAGCGGGAGTGCCAAAAACATTCAGTACTTC. It specifies CATSRDSGSAKNIQYF.